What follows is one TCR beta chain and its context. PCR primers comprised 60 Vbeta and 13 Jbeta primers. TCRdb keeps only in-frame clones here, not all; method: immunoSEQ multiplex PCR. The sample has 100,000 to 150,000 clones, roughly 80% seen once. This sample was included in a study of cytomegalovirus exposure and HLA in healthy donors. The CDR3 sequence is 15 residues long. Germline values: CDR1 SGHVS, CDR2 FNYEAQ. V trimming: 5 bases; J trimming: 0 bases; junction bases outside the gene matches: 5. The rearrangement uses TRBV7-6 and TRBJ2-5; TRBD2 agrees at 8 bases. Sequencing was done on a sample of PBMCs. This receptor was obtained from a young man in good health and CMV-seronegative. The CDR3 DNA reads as TGTGCCAGCAGCCCCGGCGGGGGGTACCAAGAGACCCAGTACTTC. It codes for CASSPGGGYQETQYF. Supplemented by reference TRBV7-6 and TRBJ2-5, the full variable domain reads GAGVSQSPRYKVTKRGQDVALRCDPISGHVSLYWYRQALGQGPEFLTYFNYEAQQDKSGLPNDRFSAERPEGSISTLTIQRTEQRDSAMYRCASSPGGGYQETQYFGPGTRLLVL.